This T cell receptor beta chain stems from a study of CD8+ T cells in alopecia areata. This CDR3 spans 13 amino acids. Germline-derived CDR1 and CDR2 are MDHEN and SYDVKM. The V end was cut by 7 bases, the J end by 4 bases, with 13 bases between. It was cDNA, reverse transcribed from extracted RNA, that served as the sequencing template. Repertoires were generated with immunoSEQ multiplex PCR, while TCRdb's copy carries only in-frame clones and drops some. Of roughly 190,000 clones detected, around 56% appear once; the ten largest clones hold approximately 3.5%. The treatment: oral pan-JAK inhibitor, 5-10 mg twice daily. From alopecia areata patients, lesional scalp punch biopsies and peripheral blood were collected.

This material consisted of CD4+ T cells sorted from blood, taken at week 4, from a patient treated with tofacitinib. J is TRBJ2-5 and V is TRBV28; D is perhaps TRBD2 (5 bases). The clonotype comes from a human donor with alopecia areata. This chain's CDR3 is CASMQAGGETQYF. CDR3 DNA: TGTGCCAGCATGCAGGCAGGAGGAGAGACCCAGTACTTC.